Sequencing of this T cell receptor beta chain was carried out in a study of Ad26.COV2.S vaccination and SARS-CoV-2 variants. Study conclusions and caveats: Total T cell responses may have been underestimated by the TCR breadth and depth analyses.

TCRdb keeps only in-frame clones here, not all; method: immunoSEQ multiplex PCR. The data hold roughly 400,000 clones, with around 92% observed a single time. V was trimmed by 3 bases and J by 7 bases, leaving 7 bases between them. There are 13 residues in the CDR3. CDR1 is MDHEN and CDR2 is SYDVKM in the germline V gene. As regards this clone: The antigen remains undetermined. Other DNA sequences in the same sample also yield this CDR3.

Treatment defined: around 19 received Ad26.COV2.S at low or high dose, single or two shots; 5 received placebo; per-sample allocation not given. On day 63 after the first injection, vaccine and placebo recipients gave samples. The chain is built from TRBV28 and TRBJ1-6; D is ambiguous. This sample comprised peripheral blood, obtained in a trial of Ad26.COV2.S vaccine versus placebo. The sequence came from a person between 18 and 65 years old who received the Ad26.COV2.S COVID-19 vaccine or a placebo. CDR3: CASSFERNSPLHF. CDR3 nucleotides: TGTGCCAGCAGTTTCGAGAGAAATTCACCCCTCCACTTT.